This is a list of T cell receptor beta chains from one sample in a study of blood T cell repertoires in COVID-19. Using immunoSEQ multiplex PCR, the repertoire was profiled, and TCRdb retains in-frame clones only, with some absent. The repertoire holds about 50,000 clones, with 75% to 95% as singletons. Sequenced material: peripheral blood. All receptors derive from a man in his fifties or sixties with active COVID-19. CDR3s include the opening cysteine and the closing phenylalanine or tryptophan. A D gene is named only where the DNA matches it firmly. Expanded clones get a size class; other rows say once, few or many, or leave the size out.

TRBV2,.,TRBJ1-2,TRBD1,TGTGCCAGCAGTGAAGCGCGGGACAGCTTCTATGGCTACACCTTC,CASSEARDSFYGYTF
TRBV6-2/TRBV6-3,.,TRBJ2-2,TRBD1,TGTGCCAGCAGTCCAAGGGGGCAGGGGAACACCGGGGAGCTGTTTTTT,CASSPRGQGNTGELFF
TRBV19,.,TRBJ2-3,TRBD2,TGTGCCAGTAGTATAAGAGCGGGGGGCCCAGATACGCAGTATTTT,CASSIRAGGPDTQYF
TRBV28,.,TRBJ2-7,TRBD2,TGTGCCAGCAGTTCACTTGGGTCTGTGCCAGTGGCGGGAGCCGTGGGCTACGAGCAGTACTTC,CASSSLGSVPVAGAVGYEQYF
TRBV21-1,.,TRBJ1-4,.,TGTGCCAGCACAGACAGGGGACTTAATGAAAAACTGTTTTTT,CASTDRGLNEKLFF
TRBV30,once,TRBJ1-1,TRBD1,TGTGCCTGGACGACCGGGACAGGGGGCGCGAGCTCTGAAGCTTTCTTT,CAWTTGTGGASSEAFF
TRBV3-1/TRBV3-2,.,TRBJ1-2,TRBD1,TGTGCCAGCAGTCCGGGACAGGGATATGGCTACACCTTC,CASSPGQGYGYTF
TRBV2,.,TRBJ2-7,TRBD2,TGTGCCAGCAAGGAGGGACTAGCGGGGAACTACGAGCAGTACTTC,CASKEGLAGNYEQYF
TRBV7-2,once,TRBJ2-5,TRBD1,TGTGCCAGCAGCTTAGTGGGGCAGGGGGCTAGGGAGACCCAGTACTTC,CASSLVGQGARETQYF
TRBV28,.,TRBJ1-1,.,TGTGCCAGCAGTTTATTACAGGGAGAGGGCACTGAAGCTTTCTTT,CASSLLQGEGTEAFF
TRBV5-4,.,TRBJ2-5,TRBD1,TGTGCCAGCAGCTTGGACAGGGGAGAGACCCAGTACTTC,CASSLDRGETQYF
TRBV7-2,.,TRBJ2-1,TRBD2,TGTGCCAGCAGCTTATCCCCTACTAGCGGGGGTGTTGAGCAGTTCTTC,CASSLSPTSGGVEQFF
TRBV19,.,TRBJ2-1,.,TGTGCCAGTAGTATATTTCTAGCCCTGAACTACAATGAGCAGTTCTTC,CASSIFLALNYNEQFF
TRBV3-1/TRBV3-2,.,TRBJ2-1,.,TGTGCCAGCAGCCAATCCCCGGGGGCGACAGGGCCCACCTCCTACAATGAGCAGTTCTTC,CASSQSPGATGPTSYNEQFF
TRBV10-3,.,TRBJ2-1,.,TGTGCCATCAGGGAACGGGAGGAGCAGTTCTTC,CAIREREEQFF
TRBV7-6,.,TRBJ1-5,TRBD1,TGTGCCAGCAGCTTTGAGGACAGGGGGCGTCAGCCCCAGCATTTT,CASSFEDRGRQPQHF